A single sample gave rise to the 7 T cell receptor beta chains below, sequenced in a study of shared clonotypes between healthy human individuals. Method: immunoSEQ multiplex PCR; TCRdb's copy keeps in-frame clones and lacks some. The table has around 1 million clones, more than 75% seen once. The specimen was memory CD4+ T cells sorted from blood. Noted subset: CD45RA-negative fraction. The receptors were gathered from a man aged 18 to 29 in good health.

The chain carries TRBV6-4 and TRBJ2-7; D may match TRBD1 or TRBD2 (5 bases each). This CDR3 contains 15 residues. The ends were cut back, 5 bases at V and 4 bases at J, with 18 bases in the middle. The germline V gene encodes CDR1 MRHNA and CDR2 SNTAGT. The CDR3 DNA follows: TGTGCCAGCAGTCACCAGGGAGAACCCCTTTACGAGCAGTACTTC. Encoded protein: CASSHQGEPLYEQYF.

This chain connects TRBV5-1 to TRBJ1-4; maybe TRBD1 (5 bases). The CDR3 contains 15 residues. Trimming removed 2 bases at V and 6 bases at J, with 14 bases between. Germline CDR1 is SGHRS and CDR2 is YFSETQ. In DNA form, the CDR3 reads TGCGCCAGCAGCTTCCAGGGAAGTGTGGATGAAAAACTGTTTTTT. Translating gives CASSFQGSVDEKLFF.

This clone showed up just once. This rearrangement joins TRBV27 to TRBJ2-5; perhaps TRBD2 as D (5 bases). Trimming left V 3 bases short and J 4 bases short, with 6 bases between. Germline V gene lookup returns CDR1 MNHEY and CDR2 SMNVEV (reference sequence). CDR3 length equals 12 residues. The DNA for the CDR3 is TGTGCCAGCAGTTTTCGGGGAGAGACCCAGTACTTC. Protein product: CASSFRGETQYF.

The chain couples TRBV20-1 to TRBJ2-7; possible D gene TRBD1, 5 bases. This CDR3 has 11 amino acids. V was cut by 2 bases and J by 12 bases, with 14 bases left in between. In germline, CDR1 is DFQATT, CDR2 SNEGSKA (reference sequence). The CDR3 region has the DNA TGCAGTGCTAGAATCAGAGGACATGTGTACTTC. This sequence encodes CSARIRGHVYF.

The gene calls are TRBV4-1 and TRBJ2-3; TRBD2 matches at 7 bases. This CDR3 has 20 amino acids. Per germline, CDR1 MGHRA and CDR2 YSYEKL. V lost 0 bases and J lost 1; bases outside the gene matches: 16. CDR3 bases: TGCGCCAGCAGCCAAGAAGGTAGGGAGGGGAGATGGTCCGGCACAGATACGCAGTATTTT. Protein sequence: CASSQEGREGRWSGTDTQYF.

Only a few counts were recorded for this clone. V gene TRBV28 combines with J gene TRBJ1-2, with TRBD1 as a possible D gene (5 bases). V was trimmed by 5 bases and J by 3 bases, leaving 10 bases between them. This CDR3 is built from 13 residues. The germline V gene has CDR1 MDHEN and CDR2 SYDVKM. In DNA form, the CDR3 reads TGTGCCAGCAGTAGGGGAAATGACTATGGCTACACCTTC. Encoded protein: CASSRGNDYGYTF.

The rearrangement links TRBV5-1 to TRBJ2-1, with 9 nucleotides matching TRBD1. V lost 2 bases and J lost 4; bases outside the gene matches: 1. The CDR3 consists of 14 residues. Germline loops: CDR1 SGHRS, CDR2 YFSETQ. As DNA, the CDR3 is TGCGCCAGCAGCTTCGGACAGGGGTACAATGAGCAGTTCTTC. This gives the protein CASSFGQGYNEQFF.